The sequence of this T cell receptor (beta chain) was determined in a study of blood T cell repertoires in COVID-19. Study in general: Sample material is recorded as cDNA or gDNA derived from T cells, B-cell-depleted T cells, or PBMCs.

CDR1 is SGHTA and CDR2 is FQGNSA in the germline V gene. The CDR3 has 14 amino acids. The J segment lost 6 bases and the V segment lost 6 bases, leaving 9 bases of the junction unmatched. In the original processing: Nucleated cell counts were estimated from reference gene primer amplification. The protocol was immunoSEQ multiplex PCR, while the TCRdb copy is restricted to in-frame clones and leaves out a portion. Clonal size and the V and J genes are those of that table, whereas D and trimming came from the DNA. The sample has some 150,000 clones, around nine tenths seen once; the top ten hold approximately 4%.

The origin of this receptor is a woman aged 40-49 years with acute or convalescent COVID-19. The chain recombines TRBV7-2 with TRBJ2-3; 7 bases are a match to TRBD1. What was sequenced was peripheral blood. The chain's CDR3 is CASSTPRQGDTQYF. CDR3 bases: TGTGCCAGCAGTACACCCCGACAGGGTGATACGCAGTATTTT.